Listed below are T cell receptor beta chains from one sample, sequenced in a study of shared clonotypes between healthy human individuals. Sequencing was performed with immunoSEQ multiplex PCR; in TCRdb, only in-frame clones are kept and a portion is missing. The sample has 2,500,000 or so clones, approximately 93% seen once. The sample taken for sequencing was naive CD4+ T cells from PBMCs. The receptors derive from a man younger than 30 in good health. Some clones in this sample may be carry-over from other donors' samples. The CDR3 runs from the conserved cysteine through the conserved F or W. Fields, in order: V gene, clone size, J gene, CDR3 length, D gene, CDR3 DNA, CDR3 protein. D genes are given only for firm matches. Only part of the rows carry a size: once, few, many, or a class if the clone is expanded.

TRBV6-1,.,TRBJ1-1,15,.,TGTGCCAGCAGTGCCAACAGGGTAGGGAGCACTGAAGCTTTCTTT,CASSANRVGSTEAFF
TRBV18,.,TRBJ2-7,14,.,TGTGCCAGCTCACCCGGGACACTTGGATACGAGCAGTACTTC,CASSPGTLGYEQYF
TRBV5-1,.,TRBJ1-1,13,.,TGCGCCAGCAGACCCTGGACGAACACTGAAGCTTTCTTT,CASRPWTNTEAFF
TRBV6-5,once,TRBJ2-7,16,TRBD2,TGTGCCAGCAGTTACTCGGGACTAGGGGCAGGTGGCGAGCAGTACTTC,CASSYSGLGAGGEQYF
TRBV27,.,TRBJ2-7,17,TRBD1,TGTGCCAGCAGTTTAAGAAGGACAGGGTGGGATTACTACGAGCAGTACTTC,CASSLRRTGWDYYEQYF
TRBV11-3,.,TRBJ2-3,15,.,TGTGCCAGCAGCCGTACCGGGTTGGACACAGATACGCAGTATTTT,CASSRTGLDTDTQYF
TRBV5-1,.,TRBJ1-2,15,.,TGCGCCAGCAGCTTGGCCGGGGACCGTAACTATGGCTACACCTTC,CASSLAGDRNYGYTF
TRBV4-1,.,TRBJ2-7,16,.,TGCGCCAGCAGCCCAATAGGGGCGGGATTATCCTACGAGCAGTACTTC,CASSPIGAGLSYEQYF
TRBV18,.,TRBJ1-4,16,.,TGTGCCAGCTCACGAGGAGTCGCGCCCAATGGTGAAAAACTGTTTTTT,CASSRGVAPNGEKLFF
TRBV11-1,once,TRBJ2-5,13,TRBD1,TGTGCCAGCAGCTCAGGGGGCGGGGAGACCCAGTACTTC,CASSSGGGETQYF
TRBV18,.,TRBJ2-3,17,TRBD2,TGTGCCAGCTCACCATTAGGTCCGTCCAGGGAGGGTGATACGCAGTATTTT,CASSPLGPSREGDTQYF
TRBV5-1,.,TRBJ2-3,15,TRBD2,TGCGCCAGCGGAAGGGGACTAGCGTTCACAGATACGCAGTATTTT,CASGRGLAFTDTQYF
TRBV30,.,TRBJ2-7,14,.,TGTGCCTGGGCGCGCCGAGGGGCTCTGGACGAGCAGTACTTC,CAWARRGALDEQYF
TRBV7-8,once,TRBJ2-3,13,.,TGTGCCAGCAGCTTAGGGCCGGGGGATACGCAGTATTTT,CASSLGPGDTQYF
TRBV18,.,TRBJ2-5,13,.,TGTGCCAGCTCACCCCAAGGCGTGGAGACCCAGTACTTC,CASSPQGVETQYF
TRBV5-1,.,TRBJ2-5,14,TRBD1,TGCGCCAGCAGCTTGCGGGGACAGCAAGAGACCCAGTACTTC,CASSLRGQQETQYF
TRBV5-1,.,TRBJ2-3,14,.,TGCGCCAGCAGCTTGACTAGTCGCACAGATACGCAGTATTTT,CASSLTSRTDTQYF
TRBV5-1,.,TRBJ1-2,15,TRBD1,TGCGCCAGCAGCCCAGGGACAGCTACTAACTATGGCTACACCTTC,CASSPGTATNYGYTF
TRBV5-4,once,TRBJ2-3,15,.,TGTGCCAGCAGCTTAAGACTAGGGACATCGGATACGCAGTATTTT,CASSLRLGTSDTQYF
TRBV7-2,.,TRBJ2-3,14,.,TGTGCCAGCAGCTTAGAAGACGGGACGGGTACGCAGTATTTT,CASSLEDGTGTQYF
TRBV29-1,.,TRBJ1-2,14,.,TGCAGCGTTGACAGGCGCGGGGCCCTCTATGGCTACACCTTC,CSVDRRGALYGYTF
TRBV7-2,.,TRBJ2-1,14,.,TGTGCCAGCAGCTTAGCGGGGTTGCGCAATGAGCAGTTCTTC,CASSLAGLRNEQFF
TRBV6-6,.,TRBJ1-4,13,.,TGTGCCAGCCGAAAAGAGGAGGTGGAAAGACTGTTTTTT,CASRKEEVERLFF
TRBV5-1,once,TRBJ2-1,15,.,TGCGCCAGCCGTGTCGGGACACCTCAGGACAATGAGCAGTTCTTC,CASRVGTPQDNEQFF
TRBV18,.,TRBJ2-7,15,.,TGTGCCAGCTCGGCAGGACAGAGTAGCTCCTACGAGCAGTACTTC,CASSAGQSSSYEQYF
TRBV18,.,TRBJ1-2,14,TRBD1,TGTGCCAGCTCACCCCCCGACAGGGTCTATGGCTACACCTTC,CASSPPDRVYGYTF
TRBV28,.,TRBJ1-1,13,.,TGTGCCAGCACCGACTCACGGAACACTGAAGCTTTCTTT,CASTDSRNTEAFF
TRBV7-3,.,TRBJ2-3,15,.,TGTGCCAGCAGCTTAATGGAAGGAAGCACAGATACGCAGTATTTT,CASSLMEGSTDTQYF
TRBV5-6,.,TRBJ1-6,15,.,TGTGCCAGCAGCACCACCGGCCCGACGAATTCACCCCTCCACTTT,CASSTTGPTNSPLHF
TRBV5-1,.,TRBJ1-4,15,TRBD1,TGCGCCAGCAGCTTGGAGCCAGGGGGCAACGAAAAACTGTTTTTT,CASSLEPGGNEKLFF
TRBV28,.,TRBJ2-1,16,TRBD1,TGTGCCAGCATCTCTCGGACAGGAAGCTCCTACAATGAGCAGTTCTTC,CASISRTGSSYNEQFF
TRBV7-9,.,TRBJ1-2,13,.,TGTGCCAGCAGCGTAAATTCTGGGGGCGGCTACACCTTC,CASSVNSGGGYTF
TRBV11-3,.,TRBJ1-5,15,TRBD1,TGTGCCAGCAGCTCCCTGAGGGACAGAAATCAGCCCCAGCATTTT,CASSSLRDRNQPQHF
TRBV23-1,once,TRBJ1-5,13,.,TGCGCCAGCAGTCCCCCGACGGGGAGCTACCAGCATTTT,CASSPPTGSYQHF
TRBV6-5,.,TRBJ2-7,15,TRBD2,TGTGCCAGCAGTTATGGGGCAGCGGGAGTCTACGAGCAGTACTTC,CASSYGAAGVYEQYF
TRBV15,.,TRBJ2-3,13,.,TGTGCCACCAGCAAGGAGGGCCAAGATACGCAGTATTTT,CATSKEGQDTQYF
TRBV28,.,TRBJ1-5,18,TRBD1,TGTGCCAGCAGCCTCTCCGGGACAGGGTGGGCTCGGGGTCAGCCCCAGCATTTT,CASSLSGTGWARGQPQHF
TRBV5-5,once,TRBJ2-5,19,.,TGTGCCAGCAGCTTGGCCGAGGTTAGGCGGGGTTTGCGGCAAGAGACCCAGTACTTC,CASSLAEVRRGLRQETQYF
TRBV30,.,TRBJ2-1,15,TRBD2,TGTGCCTGGAGTTCGGGACTAGCGGGAGCAAATGAGCAGTTCTTC,CAWSSGLAGANEQFF
TRBV11-2,.,TRBJ1-2,15,.,TGTGCCACCACACCAACGTCGGTAACTAACTATGGCTACACCTTC,CATTPTSVTNYGYTF
TRBV5-6,.,TRBJ2-2,16,TRBD2,TGTGCCAGCAGCTTGAGGGCTAGCGGGAAGGGCGGGGAGCTGTTTTTT,CASSLRASGKGGELFF
TRBV19,.,TRBJ1-3,15,.,TGTGCCAGTAGTATCTCCGGGAGCTCTGGAAACACCATATATTTT,CASSISGSSGNTIYF
TRBV5-1,.,TRBJ1-4,14,.,TGCGCCAGCAGCTTCACAGCAATTAATGAAAAACTGTTTTTT,CASSFTAINEKLFF
TRBV5-8,.,TRBJ1-1,14,.,TGTGCCAGCAGCTCACTCCACGGACAAACTGAAGCTTTCTTT,CASSSLHGQTEAFF
TRBV19,.,TRBJ2-2,15,.,TGTGCCAGTAGTATAGAAGGGCCCAACACCGGGGAGCTGTTTTTT,CASSIEGPNTGELFF
TRBV9,.,TRBJ2-2,14,.,TGTGCCAGCAGCGTAGACCAGACCACCGGGGAGCTGTTTTTT,CASSVDQTTGELFF
TRBV4-1,.,TRBJ2-7,14,TRBD1,TGCGCCAGCAGGGCCGGGACAGGGACCTACGAGCAGTACTTC,CASRAGTGTYEQYF
TRBV7-3,.,TRBJ2-3,12,.,TGTGCCAGCAGCTTACCAGGGATCGCGCAGTATTTT,CASSLPGIAQYF
TRBV7-8,.,TRBJ2-4,14,.,TGTGCCAGTACCGATGGGCCTGCCCTAAACATTCAGTACTTC,CASTDGPALNIQYF
TRBV28,.,TRBJ1-2,11,.,TGTGCCAGCACCGGGGTTTGGGGCTACACCTTC,CASTGVWGYTF
TRBV19,.,TRBJ1-1,13,.,TGTGCCAGTGGGGGGGCTACGGACACTGAAGCTTTCTTT,CASGGATDTEAFF
TRBV7-3,.,TRBJ2-1,16,TRBD2,TGTGCCAGCAGCTTAGGTCTAGCGGGTAAATACAATGAGCAGTTCTTC,CASSLGLAGKYNEQFF